This entry features one T cell receptor (beta chain) sequence. Trimming took 4 bases from V and 4 from J, leaving 19 bases between them. There are 16 residues in the CDR3. Germline CDR1 is KGHSH and CDR2 is LQKENI. Clones were sequenced by immunoSEQ multiplex PCR, and TCRdb holds only the in-frame ones, with some missing. The repertoire holds around 20,000 clones, 75% to 85% seen once, with approximately 3% in the top ten. The record originates from a study of OX40 agonist ivuxolimab in advanced cancers. Sequencing was performed on CD4+ or CD8+ T cells sorted from blood, taken in a trial of the OX40 agonist ivuxolimab. This chain links TRBV18 with TRBJ1-2, with a tentative D call TRBD1 (6 bases). This receptor was identified in an adult with an advanced solid tumor such as melanoma, head and neck, liver or kidney cancer. The chain's CDR3 is CASSRLSGQGSYGYTF. The CDR3 DNA is TGTGCCAGCTCACGTCTATCGGGGCAGGGGAGCTATGGCTACACCTTC.